This record looks at one T cell receptor beta chain sequence and its context. The data derive from a study of blood T cell repertoires in COVID-19. Overall study: Sites across the United States, Italy and Spain contributed samples from acute and convalescent COVID-19. T cells, B-cell-depleted T cells, or PBMCs supplied cDNA or gDNA.

Authors' analysis steps: How many nucleated cells were present was estimated from reference gene primer amplification. Profiling relied on immunoSEQ multiplex PCR, and the TCRdb table lists in-frame clones only, not all of them. Clonal size and the V and J genes are those of that table, whereas D and trimming came from the DNA. The sample consists of 250,000 to 300,000 clones, around nine tenths of them appearing once. The ends lost 5 bases at V and 0 bases at J; junction bases unmatched: 6. The CDR3 runs 15 residues. Germline V CDR1 and CDR2: SGHRS, YFSETQ. V gene TRBV5-1 combines with J gene TRBJ2-7; TRBD2 matches at 9 bases. The TCR was taken from a woman aged 55-75 years with acute or convalescent COVID-19. Material for sequencing was peripheral blood. The CDR3 DNA is TGCGCCAGCAGTTTTACTAGCGGGCACTCCTACGAGCAGTACTTC. Translating gives CASSFTSGHSYEQYF.